The 18 T cell receptor beta chains below all came from one sample that was sequenced in a study of regulatory T cells in long-lasting Graves disease. The TCR beta library used iRepertoire HTBI primers with Arm-PCR amplification of CDR3. TCRdb itself ran the multiplex PCR reads through MiXCR, one entry per CDR3 protein. The sample holds around 450,000 distinct CDR3 sequences, about 22% seen once. This sample's time point: persistent/refractory GD, antithyroid drugs over 5 years with positive TRAb. The TCR library used RNA extracted from PBMCs. The specimen comprised peripheral blood mononuclear cells (PBMCs), sampled when the disease was refractory, from a patient treated with antithyroid drugs. These receptor sequences come from a female donor with Graves disease.

The chain has TRBV28 and TRBJ2-1, with D hard to call. Per the germline V gene, CDR1 is MDHEN and CDR2 is SYDVKM. The CDR3 totals 13 residues. The V end was cut by 2 bases, the J end by 6 bases, with 8 bases between. The CDR3 nucleotides read TGTGCCAGCAGTTTAGGACGGAGCAATGAGCAGTTCTTC. Its translation is CASSLGRSNEQFF. Drawing the rest from reference TRBV28 and TRBJ2-1, the complete variable domain is DVKVTQSSRYLVKRTGEKVFLECVQDMDHENMFWYRQDPGLGLRLIYFSYDVKMKEKGDIPEGYSVSREKKERFSLILESASTNQTSMYLCASSLGRSNEQFFGPGTRLTVL.

This rearrangement joins TRBV6-2 or TRBV6-3 to TRBJ2-2; no clear D. Trimming took off 0 bases at V and 0 bases at J, with 8 bases between the two ends. The germline CDR1 and CDR2 sequences are MNHEY and SVGEGT. The CDR3 covers 16 residues. CDR3 protein: CASSYSGGSNTGELFF. In DNA, the CDR3 is TGTGCCAGCAGTTACTCGGGCGGATCGAACACCGGGGAGCTGTTTTTT.

This clonotype was detected many times. The chain is built from TRBV27 and TRBJ2-7; TRBD1 agrees at 9 bases. The CDR3 totals 16 residues. Trimming cost V 5 bases and J 4 bases; bases outside gene matches: 12. Germline CDR1 and CDR2: MNHEY and SMNVEV (reference sequence). In DNA form, the CDR3 reads TGTGCCAGCAGTACCAGATCGGGACAGGGAGGGTACGAGCAGTACTTC. It specifies CASSTRSGQGGYEQYF.

This clonotype has ten or more counts. The V call is TRBV11-3, the J call TRBJ1-1; D might be TRBD1 (5 bases). Trimming took off 10 bases at V and 5 bases at J, with 14 bases between the two ends. The germline V gene has CDR1 SGHNT and CDR2 YENEEA. CDR3 size: 12 residues. The CDR3 protein is CATSGEGTEAFF. The CDR3 nucleotides read TGTGCCACCTCGGGGGAAGGGACTGAAGCTTTCTTT.

The sample holds many counts of this clonotype. J is TRBJ2-5 and V is TRBV2; 7 bases align to TRBD1. CDR1 and CDR2 from the germline V gene are SNHLY and FYNNEI. CDR3 length: 12 residues. V gave up 10 bases and J gave up 1 base; unmatched junction bases: 3. The DNA of the CDR3 is TGTGCCACCACAGGGGTCCAAGAGACCCAGTACTTC. It encodes CATTGVQETQYF.

The table lists this clonotype with a few counts. The J gene is TRBJ1-4, the V gene TRBV4-3; D may be TRBD1 (6 bases). This CDR3 has 20 amino acids. Germline V CDR1 and CDR2: LGHNA, YSLEER. Trimming stripped 0 bases from V and 0 bases from J, with 20 bases between. The CDR3 DNA reads TGCGCCAGCAGCCAAGACCCCCCACAGGGCCTGGGATCAACTAATGAAAAACTGTTTTTT. Encoded protein: CASSQDPPQGLGSTNEKLFF.

This clonotype showed up just a few times. CDR3 sequence: CASSLDDAYEQYF. DNA of the CDR3: TGTGCCAGCAGCTTAGACGATGCCTACGAGCAGTACTTC. The chain couples TRBV7-8 to TRBJ2-7; D call uncertain. This CDR3 contains 13 residues. Per the germline V gene, CDR1 is SGHVS and CDR2 is FQNEAQ. Trimming cost V 1 base and J 2 bases, with 6 bases left between them.

This clonotype was counted a few times. This could be a read error, since a much larger clone is one nucleotide away. The chain has TRBV28 and TRBJ1-5, with TRBD1 matching over 7 bases. The CDR3 covers 16 residues. The V gene's germline CDR1 is MDHEN and CDR2 SYDVKM. The V segment lost 11 bases and the J segment 0 bases; nucleotides outside the gene matches: 13. CDR3 nucleotide sequence: TGTGCCTGCATGGGGGACAGAGTCTATAGCAATCAGCCCCAGCATTTT. This translates into CACMGDRVYSNQPQHF.

This clonotype was observed at least ten times. This chain uses TRBV2 with TRBJ2-7, with 9 nucleotides matching TRBD2. The CDR3 consists of 15 residues. Germline lookup yields CDR1 SNHLY and CDR2 FYNNEI. Trimming cost V 2 bases and J 7 bases; bases outside gene matches: 9. DNA of the CDR3: TGTGCCAGCAGTGAACTAGCGGGGTCTCCGGGGGAGCAGTACTTC. Translation: CASSELAGSPGEQYF.

At least ten counts were recorded for this clonotype. The J gene is TRBJ2-6, the V gene TRBV20-1; D is unclear. Between the trimmed V and J ends, which lost 0 bases and 0 bases, there was a span of 6 bases. CDR1 DFQATT and CDR2 SNEGSKA come from the germline V gene (reference sequence). This CDR3 region has 15 residues. The CDR3 reads CSARDKGSGANVLTF. The CDR3 DNA reads as TGCAGTGCTAGAGATAAAGGCTCTGGGGCCAACGTCCTGACTTTC.

This clonotype came up a few times. V usage is TRBV20-1 and J usage is TRBJ2-2, with 9 bases aligning to TRBD2. With V trimmed by 0 bases and J by 5 bases, 7 bases remained unmatched. CDR1 is DFQATT, CDR2 SNEGSKA, per germline (reference sequence). This CDR3 is built from 16 residues. CDR3 coding DNA: TGCAGTGCTAGAGACTTCAGCGGGGGGTCAACCGGGGAGCTGTTTTTT. Protein sequence: CSARDFSGGSTGELFF.

J is TRBJ2-4 and V is TRBV28; D unclear. Trimming cost V 6 bases and J 16 bases, with 16 bases left between them. The CDR3 is 11 amino acids. Germline V gene lookup returns CDR1 MDHEN and CDR2 SYDVKM. The DNA for the CDR3 is TGTGCCAGCAGCAAAAGCCGGGCCTCCTACTTC. Amino acid sequence: CASSKSRASYF.

This clonotype was observed many times. This chain uses TRBV2 with TRBJ2-4, with D possibly TRBD2 on 6 matching bases. Per germline, CDR1 SNHLY and CDR2 FYNNEI. Trimming took off 4 bases at V and 3 bases at J, with 13 bases between the two ends. CDR3 size: 15 residues. The CDR3 here is CASSASGVLKNIQYF. CDR3 nucleotide sequence: TGTGCCAGCAGTGCTTCGGGGGTTCTCAAAAACATTCAGTACTTC.

V gene TRBV20-1 combines with J gene TRBJ1-5; 7 nucleotides line up with TRBD1. Germline loops: CDR1 DFQATT, CDR2 SNEGSKA (reference sequence). Trimming cost V 1 base and J 2 bases; bases outside gene matches: 5. The CDR3 runs 15 residues. The chain's CDR3 is CSARGRGTGNQPQHF. The CDR3 DNA reads as TGCAGTGCTAGAGGGAGAGGGACAGGCAATCAGCCCCAGCATTTT.

J is TRBJ1-2 and V is TRBV19; a possible D gene is TRBD1 (5 bases). V lost 4 bases, J lost 4 bases, and 13 bases lay in between. From germline, CDR1 is LNHDA and CDR2 SQIVND (reference sequence). The CDR3 is 14 residues long. The CDR3 nucleotides read TGTGCCAGTAGTACCCAGGTTCAGGGCTATGGCTACACCTTC. It yields the protein CASSTQVQGYGYTF.

This clonotype was picked up a small number of times. The CDR3 ends on some other residue instead of the conserved phenylalanine or tryptophan, so this is likely a read error. This chain links TRBV28 with TRBJ1-1, with D unresolved. The germline V and J ends were trimmed by 3 bases and 2 bases, with 10 bases remaining between them. Germline assignment: CDR1 MDHEN and CDR2 SYDVKM. This CDR3 spans 14 amino acids. CDR3: CASSLTQRNTEAFL. The CDR3 region has the DNA TGTGCCAGCAGTTTGACCCAGAGAAACACTGAAGCTTTCCTT.

This clonotype was recorded at least ten times. The rearrangement joins TRBV11-2 to TRBJ2-5; D remains unclear. The CDR3 is made up of 13 amino acids. CDR1 and CDR2 from the germline V gene are SGHAT and FQNNGV. The V end lost 4 bases, the J end lost 3 bases, and 9 bases lay between the germline ends. The CDR3 DNA sequence: TGTGCCAGCAGCTCGTGGACGGAAGAGACCCAGTACTTC. Translated, it gives CASSSWTEETQYF. Combining the CDR3 with reference TRBV11-2 and TRBJ2-5 gives the whole variable domain EAGVAQSPRYKIIEKRQSVAFWCNPISGHATLYWYQQILGQGPKLLIQFQNNGVVDDSQLPKDRFSAERLKGVDSTLKIQPAKLEDSAVYLCASSSWTEETQYFGPGTRLLVL.

The V and J genes are TRBV9 and TRBJ1-1, with 11 nucleotides matching TRBD1. V lost 0 bases to trimming and J lost 11 bases; unmatched junction nucleotides: 9. This CDR3 is 15 amino acids long. In germline, CDR1 is SGDLS, CDR2 YYNGEE. The DNA of the CDR3 is TGTGCCAGCAGCGTAGCCGGACAGGGGGCGATTGAGGCTTTCTTT. Its translation is CASSVAGQGAIEAFF.